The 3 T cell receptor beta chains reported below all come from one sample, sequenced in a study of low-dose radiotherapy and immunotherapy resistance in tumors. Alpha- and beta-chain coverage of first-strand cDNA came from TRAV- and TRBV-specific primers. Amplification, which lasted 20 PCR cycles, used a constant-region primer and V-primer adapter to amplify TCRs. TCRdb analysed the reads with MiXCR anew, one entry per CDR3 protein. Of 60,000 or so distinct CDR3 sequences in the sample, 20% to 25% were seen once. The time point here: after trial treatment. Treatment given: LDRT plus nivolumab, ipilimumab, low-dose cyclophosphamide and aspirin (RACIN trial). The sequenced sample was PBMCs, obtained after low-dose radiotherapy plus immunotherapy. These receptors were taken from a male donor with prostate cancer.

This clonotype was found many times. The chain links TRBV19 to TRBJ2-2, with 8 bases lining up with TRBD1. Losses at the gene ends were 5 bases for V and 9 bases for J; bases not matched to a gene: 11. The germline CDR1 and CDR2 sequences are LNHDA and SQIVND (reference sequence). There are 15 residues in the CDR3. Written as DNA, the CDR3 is TGTGCCAGTAGTCTCCAGACAGGGGCGGCGAGGGAGCTGTTTTTT. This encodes CASSLQTGAARELFF. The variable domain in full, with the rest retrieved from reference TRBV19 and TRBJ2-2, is DGGITQSPKYLFRKEGQNVTLSCEQNLNHDAMYWYRQDPGQGLRLIYYSQIVNDFQKGDIAEGYSVSREKKESFPLTVTSAQKNPTAFYLCASSLQTGAARELFFGEGSRLTVL.

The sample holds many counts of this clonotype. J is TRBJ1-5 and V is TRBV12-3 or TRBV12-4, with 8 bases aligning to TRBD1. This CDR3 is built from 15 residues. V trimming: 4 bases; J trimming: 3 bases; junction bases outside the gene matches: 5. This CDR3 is CASSSGQGFNQPQHF. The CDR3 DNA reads TGTGCCAGCAGTTCTGGACAGGGCTTCAATCAGCCCCAGCATTTT.

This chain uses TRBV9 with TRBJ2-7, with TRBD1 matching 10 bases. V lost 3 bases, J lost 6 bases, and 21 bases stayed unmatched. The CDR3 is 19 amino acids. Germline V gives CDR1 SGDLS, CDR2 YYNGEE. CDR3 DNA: TGTGCCAGCAGCGCAACACCCGACGCTCGACAGGGGGCGTTTACCGAGCAGTACTTC. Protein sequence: CASSATPDARQGAFTEQYF.